The TCR beta chain described here comes from a study of T cells in Graves' hyperthyroidism and ophthalmopathy. V was trimmed by 4 bases and J by 5 bases, leaving 14 bases between them. CDR1 is MNHGY, CDR2 SAAAGT, per germline. This CDR3 comprises 15 residues. Study-wide results and caveats: Ophthalmopathy stood apart from stable hyperthyroidism in a 13 V-J model.

Points on this clonotype: Its cognate antigen is unknown.

What was amplified from RNA transcripts were TCR beta CDR3 regions. The HTBI set primed first-round TCR CDR3 RT-PCR. TCRdb reprocessed the multiplex PCR reads via MiXCR and lists one record per CDR3 protein. The sample lists fewer than 800,000 distinct CDR3 sequences, less than 20% seen once, with under 8.5% in the top ten. Sequenced sample: blood. V is TRBV6-8 and J is TRBJ2-2, with D perhaps matching TRBD1 (6 bases). The TCR was taken from a man aged 18 to 29 with Graves' hyperthyroidism. CDR3 loop: CASSLSGHLTGELFF. The CDR3 nucleotides are TGTGCCAGCAGTTTATCGGGACACCTTACCGGGGAGCTGTTTTTT.